The following is a TCR beta chain sequence with its context. Its cognate antigen is unknown. Germline CDR1 and CDR2: MNHNY and SVGAGI (reference sequence). There are 13 residues in the CDR3. Trimming removed 7 bases from V and 5 bases from J, with 14 bases in between. The record originates from a study of siplizumab effects on memory and regulatory T cells. Study conclusions and caveats: Naive T cells apparently outstripped memory cells in diversity and seemed major alloresponse contributors. Roughly 75-95% of proliferating CD4+ or CD8+ clones defied assignment to a naive or memory phenotype.

Some 98,000 TCR templates underwent assay in every sample. Sequencing was performed with immunoSEQ multiplex PCR; in TCRdb, only in-frame clones are kept and a portion is missing. The table lists under 100,000 clones, around 90% of them singletons. The source is a human donor in good health. This chain links TRBV6-6 with TRBJ2-5; the D gene is possibly TRBD2 (6 bases). Sequencing was carried out using Tregs sorted from blood. CDR3 amino acids: CASKPSGGETQYF. For the CDR3, the DNA is TGTGCCAGCAAACCCTCCGGAGGGGAGACCCAGTACTTC.